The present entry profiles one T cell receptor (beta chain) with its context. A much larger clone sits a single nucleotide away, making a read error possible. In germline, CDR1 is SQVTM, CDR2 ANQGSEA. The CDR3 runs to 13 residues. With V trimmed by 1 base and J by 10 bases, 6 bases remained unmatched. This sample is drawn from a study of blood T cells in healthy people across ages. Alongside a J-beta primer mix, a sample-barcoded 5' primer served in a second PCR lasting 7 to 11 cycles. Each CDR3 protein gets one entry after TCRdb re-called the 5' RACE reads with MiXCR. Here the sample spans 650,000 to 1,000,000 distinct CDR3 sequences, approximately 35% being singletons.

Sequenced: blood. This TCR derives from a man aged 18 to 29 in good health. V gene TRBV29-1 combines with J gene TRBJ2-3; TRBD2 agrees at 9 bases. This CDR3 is CSVEGGGGDAQYF. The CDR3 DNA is TGCAGCGTTGAAGGCGGGGGGGGTGATGCGCAGTATTTT.